This T cell receptor (beta chain) was obtained from a study of CD8+ T cells in alopecia areata. The study's findings and limits: Sharing of TCRs across patients appeared less clear than in mice, possibly for HLA-related reasons. Researchers report lesional scalp, most notably alopecia totalis/universalis, outstripped normal scalp in clonality.

Germline V CDR1 and CDR2: SEHNR, FQNEAQ (reference sequence). The CDR3 is 13 residues long. V was cut by 1 base and J by 5 bases, with 8 bases left in between. TCR sequencing used cDNA made by reverse transcription of extracted RNA. The method was immunoSEQ multiplex PCR; TCRdb's version includes in-frame clones alone and lacks a portion of them. Of 95,000 to 120,000 clones detected, 59% appear once; the ten largest clones hold 20% to 25%. This clone was seen once. The antigen is unknown. The sample comprised CD8+ T cells sorted from blood. This clonotype was sampled from a human donor in good health. This sequence joins TRBV7-9 and TRBJ2-5; unclear D gene. As DNA, the CDR3 is TGTGCCAGCAGCTTAGGCCCGCGGGAGACCCAGTACTTC. This translates into CASSLGPRETQYF.